This T cell receptor beta chain came from a study of blood T cell repertoires in COVID-19. On the study more broadly: COVID-19 samples collected from the United States, Italy and Spain covered acute and convalescent phases.

Enrolled through a virtual design, the participants were between roughly 18 and 89 years of age and came from 24 US areas. Libraries were prepared by immunoSEQ multiplex PCR; TCRdb keeps only in-frame clonotypes and omits some of them. The data hold under 250,000 clones, with approximately 90% observed a single time. V lost 6 bases and J 4 bases, leaving 25 bases between the germline ends. The CDR3 is made up of 17 amino acids. From germline, CDR1 is MNHEY and CDR2 SMNVEV (reference sequence). This chain joins TRBV27 and TRBJ2-7; D might be TRBD2 (5 bases). Input material: PBMCs or T cells enriched from blood (not recorded which). The sequence derives from a woman between 25 and 40 years old with acute COVID-19. DNA of the CDR3: TGTGCCAGCAGAAGATCCTCGGGCCCTACCGGGATATACGAGCAGTACTTC. It specifies CASRRSSGPTGIYEQYF.